The 31 T cell receptor beta chains in this list originate from one sample, sequenced in a study of OX40 agonist ivuxolimab in advanced cancers. Libraries were prepared by immunoSEQ multiplex PCR; TCRdb keeps only in-frame clonotypes and omits some of them. Here the sample spans tens of thousands of clones, about 88% being singletons. The source material was CD4+ or CD8+ T cells sorted from blood, sampled in a trial of the OX40 agonist ivuxolimab. These receptors were obtained from an adult with an advanced solid tumor such as melanoma, head and neck, liver or kidney cancer.

This rearrangement joins TRBV6-1 to TRBJ1-1, with D possibly matching TRBD1 (5 bases). CDR1 and CDR2 from the germline V gene are MNHNS and SASEGT. The CDR3 covers 13 residues. Trimming stripped 2 bases from V and 3 bases from J, with 7 bases between. The CDR3, as DNA: TGTGCCAGCAGTGAAAAGGGGCACACTGAAGCTTTCTTT. Translated, it gives CASSEKGHTEAFF.

The chain combines TRBV7-9 with TRBJ2-1; possibly TRBD1 for D (5 bases). In germline, CDR1 is SEHNR, CDR2 FQNEAQ (reference sequence). The V end was cut by 5 bases, the J end by 9 bases, with 17 bases between. CDR3 length: 14 residues. CDR3: CASSPDTVRSEQFF. For the CDR3, the DNA is TGTGCCAGCAGCCCGGACACTGTCCGCAGTGAGCAGTTCTTC.

This chain links TRBV2 with TRBJ1-4; TRBD1 might be the D (5 bases). Between the trimmed V and J ends, which lost 6 bases and 0 bases, there was a span of 11 bases. Germline-derived CDR1 and CDR2 are SNHLY and FYNNEI. CDR3 length equals 15 residues. The CDR3 spells CASREDTATNEKLFF. In nucleotides, the CDR3 is TGTGCCAGCAGGGAGGACACCGCAACTAATGAAAAACTGTTTTTT.

In its sample, this clone was seen once. This chain links TRBV19 with TRBJ2-2, with D perhaps being TRBD1 or TRBD2 (5 bases each). V shed 3 bases and J shed 7 bases, with 18 bases lying between them. This CDR3 has 16 amino acids. Germline V gene lookup returns CDR1 LNHDA and CDR2 SQIVND (reference sequence). This CDR3 reads CASSISGPVRNGELFF. The CDR3, as DNA: TGTGCCAGTAGTATTTCGGGGCCAGTTCGGAACGGGGAGCTGTTTTTT.

The chain couples TRBV10-3 to TRBJ2-3, with 7 positions matching TRBD1. This CDR3 contains 17 residues. Germline-derived CDR1 and CDR2 are ENHRY and SYGVKD. V dropped 2 bases and J dropped 2; count of bases not matched to a gene: 10. CDR3 in amino acids: CAISEPGDSRNTDTQYF. CDR3 sequence (DNA): TGTGCCATCAGTGAGCCCGGGGACAGCCGGAACACAGATACGCAGTATTTT.

The CDR3 sequence: CASSVATDKGRHGYTF. The CDR3 DNA is TGTGCCAGCAGCGTAGCTACGGACAAGGGGAGGCATGGCTACACCTTC. V is TRBV9 and J is TRBJ1-2, with D perhaps matching TRBD1 (5 bases). This CDR3 is 16 amino acids long. Germline lookup yields CDR1 SGDLS and CDR2 YYNGEE. V lost 0 bases, J lost 6 bases, and 18 bases lay in between. Complete variable domain (other parts from reference TRBV9 and TRBJ1-2): DSGVTQTPKHLITATGQRVTLRCSPRSGDLSVYWYQQSLDQGLQFLIQYYNGEERAKGNILERFSAQQFPDLHSELNLSSLELGDSALYFCASSVATDKGRHGYTFGSGTRLTVV.

This clone appeared a single time. The rearrangement uses TRBV9 and TRBJ2-3; perhaps D is TRBD1 or TRBD2 (6 bases each). Trimming took off 1 base at V and 3 bases at J, with 15 bases between the two ends. CDR3 length: 16 amino acids. Germline values: CDR1 SGDLS, CDR2 YYNGEE. CDR3 DNA: TGTGCCAGCAGCGTAAAGTTGGGGGGCATTACAGATACGCAGTATTTT. This translates into CASSVKLGGITDTQYF.

This clone was seen just once. The chain is built from TRBV2 and TRBJ2-7; weak D call: TRBD1 (6 bases). Trimming pared 6 bases from V and 0 bases from J, leaving 9 bases between. Per germline, CDR1 SNHLY and CDR2 FYNNEI. The CDR3 loop spans 13 amino acids. The CDR3 here is CASSRDISYEQYF. The CDR3 nucleotides read TGTGCCAGCAGCCGGGACATCTCCTACGAGCAGTACTTC.

The V call is TRBV6-5, the J call TRBJ1-2, with D possibly TRBD1 on 5 matching bases. Trimming shortened V by 2 bases and J by 4 bases, and 11 bases separated the two germline ends. The CDR3 length is 14 residues. The V gene's germline CDR1 is MNHEY and CDR2 SVGAGI. CDR3 in DNA: TGTGCCAGCAGTTACGGGAGGGGCTTCTATGGCTACACCTTC. Amino acids: CASSYGRGFYGYTF.

The genes are TRBV11-1 and TRBJ1-1; a weak D match, TRBD1 (5 bases). Germline V gene lookup returns CDR1 SGHAT and CDR2 FQDESV (reference sequence). The V gene lost 5 bases and the J gene lost 1 base, with 8 bases spanning the gap. The CDR3 runs to 13 residues. CDR3 residues: CASSRGQNTEAFF. CDR3 DNA sequence: TGTGCCAGCAGCCGAGGACAGAACACTGAAGCTTTCTTT.

The CDR3 DNA sequence: TGTGCCAGTAGTATAGGCGGGGGAGGTAACATTCAGTACTTC. Its translation: CASSIGGGGNIQYF. The chain is built from TRBV19 and TRBJ2-4; 7 positions agree with TRBD2. The germline V gene encodes CDR1 LNHDA and CDR2 SQIVND (reference sequence). This CDR3 is 14 amino acids long. With 1 base clipped from V and 7 bases from J, the junction kept 4 bases outside the gene matches. Based on the CDR3 plus reference TRBV19 and TRBJ2-4, the full variable domain is DGGITQSPKYLFRKEGQNVTLSCEQNLNHDAMYWYRQDPGQGLRLIYYSQIVNDFQKGDIAEGYSVSREKKESFPLTVTSAQKNPTAFYLCASSIGGGGNIQYFGAGTRLSVL.

The chain is built from TRBV4-2 and TRBJ2-2; 7 bases fit TRBD1. After removal of 6 bases from V and 2 bases from J, the junction contained 3 bases not matched to a gene. This CDR3 region has 14 residues. In germline, CDR1 is LGHNA, CDR2 YNFKEQ. DNA of the CDR3: TGTGCCAGCAGAGGGACAGTTAACACCGGGGAGCTGTTTTTT. It specifies CASRGTVNTGELFF.

The gene calls are TRBV11-2 and TRBJ2-5; D not certain. The V gene lost 5 bases and the J gene lost 1 base, with 8 bases spanning the gap. The germline V gene encodes CDR1 SGHAT and CDR2 FQNNGV. The CDR3 runs 13 residues. CDR3: CASSEQLQETQYF. The CDR3 nucleotides are TGTGCCAGCAGCGAACAGCTCCAAGAGACCCAGTACTTC.

This chain links TRBV2 with TRBJ1-5; D gene uncertain. Trimming pared 6 bases from V and 2 bases from J, leaving 8 bases between. The CDR3 is made up of 13 amino acids. The germline CDR1 and CDR2 sequences are SNHLY and FYNNEI. As DNA, the CDR3 is TGTGCCAGCAGGCTCGGGGGCAATCAGCCCCAGCATTTT. It is translated as CASRLGGNQPQHF.

This chain connects TRBV13 to TRBJ1-2; possible D gene TRBD1, 5 bases. Trimming removed 5 bases from V and 1 base from J, with 17 bases in between. From germline, CDR1 is PRHDT and CDR2 FYEKMQ (reference sequence). CDR3 length equals 16 residues. CDR3 residues: CASSLAGTDLNYGYTF. The CDR3 DNA reads as TGTGCCAGCAGCCTAGCCGGGACGGACCTTAACTATGGCTACACCTTC.

This clone turned up a few times. The gene calls are TRBV6-6 and TRBJ1-1; a weak D match, TRBD1 (6 bases). Trimming stripped 6 bases from V and 7 bases from J, with 15 bases between. The CDR3 is 13 amino acids. CDR1 is MNHNY, CDR2 SVGAGI, per germline (reference sequence). The CDR3 nucleotides read TGTGCCAGCAGCCAAGACTTGACAGGTGAAGCTTTCTTT. It translates to CASSQDLTGEAFF.

The chain couples TRBV7-2 to TRBJ1-6; TRBD1 is a possible D gene (5 bases). The germline V gene has CDR1 SGHTA and CDR2 FQGNSA. The CDR3 covers 14 residues. The germline V and J ends were trimmed by 3 bases and 8 bases, with 11 bases remaining between them. The CDR3 DNA reads TGTGCCAGCAGCTTTGGGACGGGACATTCACCCCTCCACTTT. Protein: CASSFGTGHSPLHF.

Only a few counts were recorded for this clone. The V call is TRBV11-2, the J call TRBJ2-3; TRBD2 matches 12 bases. Unmatched junction bases numbered 3, after V lost 3 bases and J lost 2 bases. Germline loops: CDR1 SGHAT, CDR2 FQNNGV. CDR3 length: 16 amino acids. The CDR3 DNA sequence: TGTGCCAGCAGCTTCACTAGCGGGGGGCCCACAGATACGCAGTATTTT. It encodes CASSFTSGGPTDTQYF.

This sequence joins TRBV21-1 and TRBJ2-7; the table calls TRBD2, which could not be checked here. TRBV21-1 is a pseudogene locus. This CDR3 has 17 amino acids. In DNA form, the CDR3 reads TGTGCCAGCATAGTGGCTAGCGGGGGAGTTCCGTACTACGAGCAGTACGTC. Translating it yields CASIVASGGVPYYEQYV.

The CDR3 sequence: CASSVLDRGGNTGELFF. In DNA form, the CDR3 reads TGTGCCAGCAGCGTTCTGGACAGGGGCGGCAACACCGGGGAGCTGTTTTTT. This rearrangement joins TRBV5-6 to TRBJ2-2, with 9 bases that match TRBD1. The CDR3 has 17 residues. With 4 bases clipped from V and 2 bases from J, the junction kept 9 bases outside the gene matches. Germline V gives CDR1 SGHDT, CDR2 YYEEEE. Using reference TRBV5-6 and TRBJ2-2 for the parts outside the CDR3, the full variable domain is DAGVTQSPTHLIKTRGQQVTLRCSPKSGHDTVSWYQQALGQGPQFIFQYYEEEERQRGNFPDRFSGHQFPNYSSELNVNALLLGDSALYLCASSVLDRGGNTGELFFGEGSRLTVL.

This clone was picked up one time. V gene TRBV9 combines with J gene TRBJ2-5, with unresolved D. The germline V gene has CDR1 SGDLS and CDR2 YYNGEE. Trimming shortened V by 4 bases and J by 2 bases, and 9 bases separated the two germline ends. The CDR3 is 13 amino acids. CDR3: CASSPHQQETQYF. The CDR3 DNA follows: TGTGCCAGCAGCCCACACCAACAAGAGACCCAGTACTTC.

This chain links TRBV20-1 with TRBJ2-7, with no clear D. The CDR3 length is 11 residues. The germline V and J ends were trimmed by 3 bases and 7 bases, with 10 bases remaining between them. Germline CDR1 reads DFQATT; CDR2 reads SNEGSKA (reference sequence). In nucleotides, the CDR3 is TGCAGTGCTAGTAACAGTAAAGAGCAGTACTTC. Amino acids: CSASNSKEQYF.

The rearrangement uses TRBV9 and TRBJ1-1; a possible D gene is TRBD1 (6 bases). The CDR3 length is 15 residues. CDR1 is SGDLS, CDR2 YYNGEE, per germline. Deletions cut 3 bases from V and 0 bases from J, with 12 bases between. This CDR3 is CASSGTETMNTEAFF. CDR3 sequence (DNA): TGTGCCAGCAGCGGGACAGAAACGATGAACACTGAAGCTTTCTTT.

The genes are TRBV28 and TRBJ1-5; 8 positions match TRBD1. CDR1 and CDR2 from the germline V gene are MDHEN and SYDVKM. The CDR3 spans 15 residues. The J segment lost 5 bases and the V segment lost 2 bases, leaving 5 bases of the junction unmatched. DNA for the CDR3: TGTGCCAGCAGTTTAACCGGACAGGGCGATCAGCCCCAGCATTTT. Translated: CASSLTGQGDQPQHF.

The chain is built from TRBV6-5 and TRBJ2-7; D remains ambiguous. In germline, CDR1 is MNHEY, CDR2 SVGAGI. Trimming removed 0 bases from V and 4 bases from J, with 16 bases in between. The CDR3 is 16 residues long. For the CDR3, the DNA is TGTGCCAGCAGTTACTCCTCGGCCGCCCAGTTTTACGAGCAGTACTTC. Translated: CASSYSSAAQFYEQYF.

This clone appeared a single time. This chain joins TRBV10-3 and TRBJ2-7, with D maybe TRBD2 (5 bases). With 2 bases removed from V and 5 bases from J, the gap between germline ends came to 7 bases. CDR3 length equals 12 residues. The germline V gene encodes CDR1 ENHRY and CDR2 SYGVKD. CDR3 coding DNA: TGTGCCATCAGTGAGACCGGGGACGAGCAGTACGTC. This sequence encodes CAISETGDEQYV.

The genes are TRBV27 and TRBJ1-5; 10 nucleotides align to TRBD1. The junction had 4 bases not matched to a gene; V was cut back by 5 bases and J by 9 bases. The CDR3 loop spans 13 amino acids. The germline CDR1 and CDR2 sequences are MNHEY and SMNVEV (reference sequence). CDR3 loop: CASSRDRGGPQHF. The DNA of the CDR3 is TGTGCCAGCAGTCGGGACAGGGGAGGGCCCCAGCATTTT.

The J gene is TRBJ1-1, the V gene TRBV18; tentative D call: TRBD1 (5 bases). The CDR3 runs 13 residues. The germline V gene encodes CDR1 KGHSH and CDR2 LQKENI. V was trimmed by 3 bases and J by 6 bases, leaving 11 bases between them. In DNA, the CDR3 is TGTGCCAGCTCACCCCAGGGACGGGCTGAAGCTTTCTTT. This encodes CASSPQGRAEAFF.

The J gene is TRBJ2-7, the V gene TRBV14, with TRBD1 as a possible D gene (6 bases). The ends were cut back, 0 bases at V and 9 bases at J, with 9 bases in the middle. There are 12 residues in the CDR3. Germline V gene data show CDR1 as SGHDN and CDR2 as FVKESK. For the CDR3, the DNA is TGTGCCAGCAGCCAAGACAGGGGTGGGCAGTACTTC. Residues: CASSQDRGGQYF.

The V and J genes are TRBV7-9 and TRBJ1-6; D unresolved. The CDR3 length is 12 residues. V dropped 1 base and J dropped 8 bases, with 3 bases sitting between them. Germline values: CDR1 SEHNR, CDR2 FQNEAQ (reference sequence). CDR3 residues: CASSLGDSPLHF. The CDR3 bases are TGTGCCAGCAGCTTAGGGGATTCACCCCTCCACTTT.

The chain carries TRBV7-2 and TRBJ1-3; D is possibly TRBD1 (5 bases). The length of the CDR3 is 14 residues. CDR1 and CDR2 (germline): SGHTA, FQGNSA. The V and J ends lost 5 bases and 0 bases respectively, with 8 bases between them. CDR3 protein: CASSRDGSGNTIYF. As DNA, the CDR3 is TGTGCCAGCAGCCGGGACGGCTCTGGAAACACCATATATTTT.